A single sample gave rise to the 20 T cell receptor beta chains below, sequenced in a study of cytomegalovirus exposure and HLA in healthy donors. Primers for the PCR totalled 60 Vbeta and 13 Jbeta. The table came from immunoSEQ multiplex PCR; TCRdb's copy has only in-frame clones and leaves some out. This table holds about 59,000 clones, about four fifths found once. Sequencing input: PBMCs. These receptors all come from a woman aged 40 to 50 in good health and CMV-seronegative.

The chain carries TRBV5-1 and TRBJ2-7, with a weak D call TRBD2 (5 bases). The CDR3 extends over 14 amino acids. Germline V gene data show CDR1 as SGHRS and CDR2 as YFSETQ. The V end lost 6 bases, the J end lost 1 base, and 14 bases lay between the germline ends. Here the CDR3 DNA reads TGCGCCAGCAATGTGGGAGAAGGTTCCTACGAGCAGTACTTC. Translating it yields CASNVGEGSYEQYF.

The chain carries TRBV6-5 and TRBJ1-1; 10 bases agree with TRBD1. The CDR3 runs to 11 residues. The germline V gene has CDR1 MNHEY and CDR2 SVGAGI. V lost 6 bases and J lost 13; bases outside the gene matches: 5. The CDR3 sequence: CASRGTGEDFF. CDR3 nucleotide sequence: TGTGCCAGCAGAGGGACAGGGGAGGATTTCTTT.

The chain links TRBV28 to TRBJ2-5; 9 positions agree with TRBD1. The J call may be incorrect, as the DNA end agrees better with TRBJ2-7. There are 16 residues in the CDR3. Germline V CDR1 and CDR2: MDHEN, SYDVKM. In nucleotides, the CDR3 is TGTGCCAGCATTCCGATCCCCGGGACAGGGACCTACGAGCAGTACTTC. Its protein is CASIPIPGTGTYEQYF.

This clone was recorded a few times. This chain joins TRBV6-4 and TRBJ2-3; D might be TRBD2 (6 bases). V lost 4 bases to trimming and J lost 3 bases, with 11 bases between them. CDR1 is MRHNA and CDR2 is SNTAGT in the germline V gene. CDR3 length: 14 residues. This chain's CDR3 is CASSGAGTTDTQYF. The CDR3, as DNA: TGTGCCAGCAGTGGAGCGGGTACGACAGATACGCAGTATTTT.

The CDR3 here is CASSPNRDEQYF. The CDR3 coding sequence is TGTGCCAGCTCACCGAACAGGGACGAGCAGTACTTC. V gene TRBV18 combines with J gene TRBJ2-7; perhaps TRBD1 as D (6 bases). Trimming removed 3 bases from V and 5 bases from J, with 8 bases in between. Germline values: CDR1 KGHSH, CDR2 LQKENI. The CDR3 extends over 12 amino acids.

This chain connects TRBV9 to TRBJ2-1, with 8 bases lining up with TRBD2. With 1 base clipped from V and 6 bases from J, the junction kept 6 bases outside the gene matches. The CDR3 totals 15 residues. From germline, CDR1 is SGDLS and CDR2 YYNGEE. Here the CDR3 reads CASSVLPGLVNEQFF. The CDR3 region has the DNA TGTGCCAGCAGCGTACTTCCGGGACTAGTCAATGAGCAGTTCTTC.

The chain couples TRBV28 to TRBJ2-3; D may be TRBD1 (5 bases). V lost 4 bases to trimming and J lost 5 bases, with 16 bases between them. There are 15 residues in the CDR3. Germline CDR1 is MDHEN and CDR2 is SYDVKM. The CDR3, as DNA: TGTGCCAGCAGTTCCCGTCTCAATAGGGGAGATACGCAGTATTTT. Translated, it gives CASSSRLNRGDTQYF.

The chain combines TRBV9 with TRBJ1-2; 10 positions agree with TRBD1. Per the germline V gene, CDR1 is SGDLS and CDR2 is YYNGEE. This CDR3 is built from 16 residues. After removal of 3 bases from V and 4 bases from J, the junction contained 9 bases not matched to a gene. In DNA, the CDR3 is TGTGCCAGCAGCGAGACAGGGGGCCCCCACCCCTATGGCTACACCTTC. Amino acids: CASSETGGPHPYGYTF. Full variable domain (outside the CDR3, taken from reference TRBV9 and TRBJ1-2): DSGVTQTPKHLITATGQRVTLRCSPRSGDLSVYWYQQSLDQGLQFLIQYYNGEERAKGNILERFSAQQFPDLHSELNLSSLELGDSALYFCASSETGGPHPYGYTFGSGTRLTVV.

The rearrangement joins TRBV18 to TRBJ1-3, with TRBD1 matching over 7 bases. CDR3 length: 15 amino acids. Germline CDR1 is KGHSH and CDR2 is LQKENI. V was pared by 6 bases and J by 0 bases, with 5 bases of the junction left unmatched. The CDR3 region is CASSRDRASGNTIYF. The CDR3 region has the DNA TGTGCCAGCTCTCGAGACAGGGCCTCTGGAAACACCATATATTTT.

V gene TRBV28 combines with J gene TRBJ2-5; 8 bases agree with TRBD2. The CDR3 is 15 residues long. From germline, CDR1 is MDHEN and CDR2 SYDVKM. Losses at the gene ends were 4 bases for V and 5 bases for J; bases not matched to a gene: 9. In DNA form, the CDR3 reads TGTGCCAGCAGTTCTCCCCAATCGGGAGGGGAGACCCAGTACTTC. Protein sequence: CASSSPQSGGETQYF.

The CDR3 here is CASSVGGRGVEQYF. CDR3 nucleotides: TGTGCCAGCAGCGTAGGAGGCAGGGGGGTCGAGCAGTACTTC. The chain joins TRBV9 to TRBJ2-7; D is perhaps TRBD1 (7 bases). V lost 0 bases and J lost 6, with 13 bases in between. Germline V gene sequence: CDR1 SGDLS, CDR2 YYNGEE. The CDR3 has 14 residues.

The V gene is TRBV25-1, the J gene TRBJ2-1, with 9 bases that match TRBD2. In germline, CDR1 is MGHDK, CDR2 SYGVNS. The CDR3 length is 15 residues. J gave up 0 bases and V 8 bases, and 5 bases lay outside the gene matches. The chain's CDR3 is CASGRLADSYNEQFF. CDR3 sequence (DNA): TGTGCCAGCGGCCGACTAGCGGACTCCTACAATGAGCAGTTCTTC.

This clone turned up a few times. This sequence joins TRBV28 and TRBJ2-5, with D possibly being TRBD1 (5 bases). The germline V gene encodes CDR1 MDHEN and CDR2 SYDVKM. The CDR3 extends over 15 amino acids. V dropped 7 bases and J dropped 2 bases, with 17 bases sitting between them. Written as DNA, the CDR3 is TGTGCCAGCAAAGCAGGGAACCATTTACAAGAGACCCAGTACTTC. The encoded protein is CASKAGNHLQETQYF.

CDR3 in amino acids: CASSPGTDEKLFF. In nucleotides, the CDR3 is TGTGCCAGCAGTCCAGGGACAGATGAAAAACTGTTTTTT. V and J are TRBV28 and TRBJ1-4; 7 bases are a match to TRBD1. Unmatched junction bases numbered 3, after V lost 5 bases and J lost 6 bases. The CDR3 is made up of 13 amino acids. Germline V gene lookup returns CDR1 MDHEN and CDR2 SYDVKM.

The chain has TRBV18 and TRBJ2-1; 15 bases line up with TRBD2. The CDR3 is made up of 17 amino acids. Germline V gene sequence: CDR1 KGHSH, CDR2 LQKENI. J lost 4 bases, V lost 6 bases, and 7 bases had no gene match. The CDR3 reads CASSYWTSGREYNEQFF. The CDR3 DNA sequence: TGTGCCAGCTCGTACTGGACTAGCGGGAGGGAATACAATGAGCAGTTCTTC.

The chain recombines TRBV5-1 with TRBJ2-5; TRBD2 matches at 11 bases. CDR1 SGHRS and CDR2 YFSETQ come from the germline V gene. V dropped 0 bases and J dropped 6; count of bases not matched to a gene: 4. This CDR3 has 15 amino acids. As DNA, the CDR3 is TGCGCCAGCAGCTTGGAGCTAGCGGGAGGCAAGACCCAGTACTTC. Translation: CASSLELAGGKTQYF.

The chain combines TRBV19 with TRBJ2-2, with 7 bases aligning to TRBD2. The CDR3 consists of 16 residues. The germline V gene encodes CDR1 LNHDA and CDR2 SQIVND (reference sequence). J gave up 1 base and V 3 bases, and 5 bases lay outside the gene matches. CDR3 region: CASSMVGGRNTGELFF. In DNA, the CDR3 is TGTGCCAGTAGTATGGTGGGCGGGAGGAACACCGGGGAGCTGTTTTTT.

The V and J genes are TRBV5-1 and TRBJ2-5, with D possibly matching TRBD1 (8 bases). The CDR3 has 14 residues. Germline CDR1 and CDR2: SGHRS and YFSETQ. Trimming left V 5 bases short and J 5 bases short, with 16 bases between. CDR3 sequence: CASSLGQGGETQYF. CDR3 DNA sequence: TGCGCCAGCAGTCTTGGACAGGGAGGGGAGACCCAGTACTTC.

The chain couples TRBV19 to TRBJ2-1; TRBD1 agrees at 7 bases. The CDR3 is 15 amino acids. Germline-derived CDR1 and CDR2 are LNHDA and SQIVND (reference sequence). The V gene end was trimmed by 5 bases and the J gene end by 8 bases; junction bases not matched to a gene: 12. CDR3 coding DNA: TGTGCCAGTAGTGAAACCGGGACAGCGTATTATGAGCAGTTCTTC. It specifies CASSETGTAYYEQFF.

The chain is built from TRBV5-6 and TRBJ1-2; TRBD1 might be the D (5 bases). CDR1 is SGHDT and CDR2 is YYEEEE in the germline V gene. This CDR3 comprises 13 residues. V shed 4 bases and J shed 4 bases, with 11 bases lying between them. The CDR3 reads CASSITGIYGYTF. DNA for the CDR3: TGTGCCAGCAGCATAACAGGAATCTATGGCTACACCTTC.